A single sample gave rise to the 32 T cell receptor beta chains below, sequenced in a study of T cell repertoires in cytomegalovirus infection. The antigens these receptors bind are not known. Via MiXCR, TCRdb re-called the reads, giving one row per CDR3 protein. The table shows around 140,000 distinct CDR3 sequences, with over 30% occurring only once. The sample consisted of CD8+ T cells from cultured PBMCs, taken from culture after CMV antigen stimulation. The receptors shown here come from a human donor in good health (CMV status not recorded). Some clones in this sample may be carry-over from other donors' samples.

The CDR3 DNA follows: TGCAGTGCTTCTCCTTTGCGGGGCAACACAGATACGCAGTATTTT. The encoded protein is CSASPLRGNTDTQYF. The chain is built from TRBV20-1 and TRBJ2-3, with a weak D call TRBD2 (6 bases). CDR3 length equals 15 residues. Trimming cost V 5 bases and J 2 bases, with 17 bases left between them. Germline values: CDR1 DFQATT, CDR2 SNEGSKA (reference sequence).

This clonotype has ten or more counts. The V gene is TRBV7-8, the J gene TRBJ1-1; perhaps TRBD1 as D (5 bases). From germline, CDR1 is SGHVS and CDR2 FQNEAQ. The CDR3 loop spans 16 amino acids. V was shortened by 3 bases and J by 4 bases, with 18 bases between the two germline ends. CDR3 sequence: CASSLTFAGSRTEAFF. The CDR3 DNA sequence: TGTGCCAGCAGCTTGACCTTCGCAGGGAGTCGCACTGAAGCTTTCTTT.

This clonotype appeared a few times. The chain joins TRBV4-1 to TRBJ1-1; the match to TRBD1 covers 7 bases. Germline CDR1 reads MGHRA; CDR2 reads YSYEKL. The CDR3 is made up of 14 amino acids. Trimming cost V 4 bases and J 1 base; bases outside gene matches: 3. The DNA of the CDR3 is TGCGCCAGCAGCCCCGGACAGGCGAACACTGAAGCTTTCTTT. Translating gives CASSPGQANTEAFF.

Written as DNA, the CDR3 is TGTGCCAGCAGTTCACAGGGGGGAGTCGCTGAAGCTTTCTTT. Translation gives CASSSQGGVAEAFF. The V and J genes are TRBV12-3 or TRBV12-4 and TRBJ1-1; 8 nucleotides line up with TRBD1. J lost 6 bases, V lost 4 bases, and 7 bases had no gene match. The CDR3 runs to 14 residues.

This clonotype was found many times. The CDR3 DNA is TGTGCCAGCAGCCGGACAGGGGGAGAAGGCGAGCAGTACTTC. Translation gives CASSRTGGEGEQYF. The V gene is TRBV7-6, the J gene TRBJ2-7; 10 nucleotides align to TRBD1. V shed 5 bases and J 6 bases; nucleotides not matched to a gene: 7. The CDR3 contains 14 residues. Germline CDR1 SGHVS, CDR2 FNYEAQ. Using reference TRBV7-6 and TRBJ2-7 for the parts outside the CDR3, the full variable domain is GAGVSQSPRYKVTKRGQDVALRCDPISGHVSLYWYRQALGQGPEFLTYFNYEAQQDKSGLPNDRFSAERPEGSISTLTIQRTEQRDSAMYRCASSRTGGEGEQYFGPGTRLTVT.

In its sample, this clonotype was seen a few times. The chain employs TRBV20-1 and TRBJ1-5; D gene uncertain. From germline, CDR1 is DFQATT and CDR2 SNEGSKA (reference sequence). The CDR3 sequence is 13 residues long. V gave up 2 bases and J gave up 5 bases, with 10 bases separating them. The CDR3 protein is CSARLAKHQPQHF. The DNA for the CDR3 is TGCAGTGCTAGACTGGCAAAGCATCAGCCCCAGCATTTT.

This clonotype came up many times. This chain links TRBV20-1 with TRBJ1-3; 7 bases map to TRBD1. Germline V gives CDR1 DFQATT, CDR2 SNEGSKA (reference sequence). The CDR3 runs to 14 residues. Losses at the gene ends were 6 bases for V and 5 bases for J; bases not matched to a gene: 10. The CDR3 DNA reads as TGCAGTGCAGAACAGGGGTATTCCAGAAACACCATATATTTT. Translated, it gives CSAEQGYSRNTIYF.

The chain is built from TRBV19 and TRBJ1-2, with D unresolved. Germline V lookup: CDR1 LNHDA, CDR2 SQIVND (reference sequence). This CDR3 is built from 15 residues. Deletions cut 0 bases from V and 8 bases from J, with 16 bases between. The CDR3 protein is CASSIDTLSGNGYTF. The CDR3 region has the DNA TGTGCCAGTAGTATAGATACTCTTTCGGGGAACGGCTACACCTTC.

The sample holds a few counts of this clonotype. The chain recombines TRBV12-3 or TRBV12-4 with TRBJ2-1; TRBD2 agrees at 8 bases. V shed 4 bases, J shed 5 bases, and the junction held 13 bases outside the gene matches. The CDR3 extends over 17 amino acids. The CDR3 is CASSSLGAGGHHNEQFF. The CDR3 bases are TGTGCCAGCAGTTCCCTGGGCGCGGGGGGCCACCACAATGAGCAGTTCTTC.

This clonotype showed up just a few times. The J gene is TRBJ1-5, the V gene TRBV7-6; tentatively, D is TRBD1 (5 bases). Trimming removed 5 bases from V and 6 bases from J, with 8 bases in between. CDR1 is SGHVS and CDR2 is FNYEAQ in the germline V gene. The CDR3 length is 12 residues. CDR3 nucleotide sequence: TGTGCCAGCAGCCGCGGGGGTCAGCCCCAGCATTTT. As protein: CASSRGGQPQHF. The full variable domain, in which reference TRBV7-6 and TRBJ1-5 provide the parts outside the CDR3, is GAGVSQSPRYKVTKRGQDVALRCDPISGHVSLYWYRQALGQGPEFLTYFNYEAQQDKSGLPNDRFSAERPEGSISTLTIQRTEQRDSAMYRCASSRGGQPQHFGDGTRLSIL.

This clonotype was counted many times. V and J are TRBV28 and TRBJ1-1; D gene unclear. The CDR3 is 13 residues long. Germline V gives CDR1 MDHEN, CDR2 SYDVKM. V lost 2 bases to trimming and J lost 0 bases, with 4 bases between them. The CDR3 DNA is TGTGCCAGCAGTTTACCCCTGAACACTGAAGCTTTCTTT. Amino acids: CASSLPLNTEAFF.

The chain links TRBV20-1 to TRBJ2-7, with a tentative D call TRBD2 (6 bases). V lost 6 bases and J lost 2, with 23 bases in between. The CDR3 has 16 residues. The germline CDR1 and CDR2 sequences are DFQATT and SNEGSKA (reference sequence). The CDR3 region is CSATTKESGPPYEQYF. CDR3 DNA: TGCAGTGCCACCACCAAGGAGAGCGGGCCGCCCTACGAGCAGTACTTC.

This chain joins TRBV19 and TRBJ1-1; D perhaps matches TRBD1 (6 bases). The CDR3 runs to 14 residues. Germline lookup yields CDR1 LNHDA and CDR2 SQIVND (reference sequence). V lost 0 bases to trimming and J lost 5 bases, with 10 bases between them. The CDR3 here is CASSIDHRATEAFF. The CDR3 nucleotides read TGTGCCAGTAGTATAGATCACAGGGCGACTGAAGCTTTCTTT. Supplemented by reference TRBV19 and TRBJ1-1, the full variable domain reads DGGITQSPKYLFRKEGQNVTLSCEQNLNHDAMYWYRQDPGQGLRLIYYSQIVNDFQKGDIAEGYSVSREKKESFPLTVTSAQKNPTAFYLCASSIDHRATEAFFGQGTRLTVV.

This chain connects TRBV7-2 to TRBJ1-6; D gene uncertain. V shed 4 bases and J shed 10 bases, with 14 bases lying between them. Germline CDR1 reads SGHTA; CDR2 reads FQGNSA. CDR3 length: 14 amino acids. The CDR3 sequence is CASSSIWAESPLHF. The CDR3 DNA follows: TGTGCCAGCAGCTCCATTTGGGCGGAGTCACCCCTCCACTTT.

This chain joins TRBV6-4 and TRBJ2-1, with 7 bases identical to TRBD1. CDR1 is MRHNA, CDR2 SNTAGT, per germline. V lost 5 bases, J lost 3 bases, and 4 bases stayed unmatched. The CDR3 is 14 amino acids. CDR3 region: CASSTGTDYNEQFF. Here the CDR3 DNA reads TGTGCCAGCAGTACCGGGACAGACTACAATGAGCAGTTCTTC.

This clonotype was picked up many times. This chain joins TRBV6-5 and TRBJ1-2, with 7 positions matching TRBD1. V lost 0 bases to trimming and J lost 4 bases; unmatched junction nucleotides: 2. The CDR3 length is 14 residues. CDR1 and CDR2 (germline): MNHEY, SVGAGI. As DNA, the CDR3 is TGTGCCAGCAGTTACTCCGGGGACAGCTATGGCTACACCTTC. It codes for CASSYSGDSYGYTF.

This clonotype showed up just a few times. In DNA, the CDR3 is TGTGCCAGTAGACTAGCCGAGAGGTCTAACTATGGCTACACCTTC. Residues: CASRLAERSNYGYTF. The genes are TRBV19 and TRBJ1-2; no clear D. CDR1 and CDR2 (germline): LNHDA, SQIVND (reference sequence). The CDR3 runs to 15 residues. V was clipped by 6 bases and J by 0 bases, with 14 bases between them.

The CDR3 is CASSYPLSAGGPNTGELFF. The CDR3 bases are TGTGCCAGCAGTTACCCCCTTAGTGCGGGGGGGCCGAACACCGGGGAGCTGTTTTTT. The V gene is TRBV6-6, the J gene TRBJ2-2, with TRBD2 identical over 9 bases. Looked up from germline, CDR1 is MNHNY and CDR2 is SVGAGI (reference sequence). This CDR3 comprises 19 residues. V was pared by 2 bases and J by 0 bases, with 10 bases of the junction left unmatched.

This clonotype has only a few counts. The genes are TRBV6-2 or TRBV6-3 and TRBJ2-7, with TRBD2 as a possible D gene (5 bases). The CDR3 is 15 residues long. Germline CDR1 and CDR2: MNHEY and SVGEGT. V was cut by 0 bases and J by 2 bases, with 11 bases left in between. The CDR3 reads CASSYSSGLTYEQYF. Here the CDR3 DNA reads TGTGCCAGCAGTTACTCCTCGGGATTGACCTACGAGCAGTACTTC.

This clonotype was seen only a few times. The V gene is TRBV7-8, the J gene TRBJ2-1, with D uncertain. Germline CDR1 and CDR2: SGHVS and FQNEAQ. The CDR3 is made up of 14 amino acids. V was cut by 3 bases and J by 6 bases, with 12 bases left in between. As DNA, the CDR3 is TGTGCCAGCAGCTTGGGCCTGAACGGCAATGAGCAGTTCTTC. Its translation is CASSLGLNGNEQFF.

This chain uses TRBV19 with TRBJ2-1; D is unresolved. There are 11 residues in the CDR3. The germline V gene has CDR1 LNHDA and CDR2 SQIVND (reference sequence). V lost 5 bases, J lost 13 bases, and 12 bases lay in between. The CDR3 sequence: CASSHGLDQFF. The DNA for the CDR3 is TGTGCCAGTAGTCATGGGCTTGACCAGTTCTTC.

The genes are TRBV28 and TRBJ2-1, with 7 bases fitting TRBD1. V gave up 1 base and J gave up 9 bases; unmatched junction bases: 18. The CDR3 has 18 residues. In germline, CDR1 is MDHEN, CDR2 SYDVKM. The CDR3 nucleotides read TGTGCCAGCAGTTTATATCCCCCGACAGGGAGTACGGAAGGTGAGCAGTTCTTC. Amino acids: CASSLYPPTGSTEGEQFF.

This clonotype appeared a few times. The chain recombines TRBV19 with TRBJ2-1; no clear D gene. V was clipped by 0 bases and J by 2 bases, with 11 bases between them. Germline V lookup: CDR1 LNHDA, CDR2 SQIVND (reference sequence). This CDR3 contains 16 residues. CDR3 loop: CASSIEGTLTYNEQFF. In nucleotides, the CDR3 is TGTGCCAGTAGTATAGAGGGCACATTGACCTACAATGAGCAGTTCTTC.

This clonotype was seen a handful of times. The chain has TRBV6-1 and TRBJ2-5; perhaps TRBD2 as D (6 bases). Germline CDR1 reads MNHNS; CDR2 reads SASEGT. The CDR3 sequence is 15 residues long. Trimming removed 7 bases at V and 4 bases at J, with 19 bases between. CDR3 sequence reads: CASTGTQVRRETQYF. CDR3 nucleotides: TGTGCCAGCACTGGGACTCAAGTACGCCGAGAGACCCAGTACTTC.

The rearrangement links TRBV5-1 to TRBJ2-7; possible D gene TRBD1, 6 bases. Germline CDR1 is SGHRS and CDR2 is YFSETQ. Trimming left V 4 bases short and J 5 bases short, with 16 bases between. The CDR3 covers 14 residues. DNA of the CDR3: TGCGCCAGCAGCCGTTCCCACAGGGACCACGAGCAGTACTTC. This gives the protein CASSRSHRDHEQYF.

The CDR3 here is CASSPGLAGGPSYNEQFF. The CDR3 region has the DNA TGTGCCAGCAGTCCCGGACTAGCGGGGGGTCCCTCCTACAATGAGCAGTTCTTC. The V and J genes are TRBV6-5 and TRBJ2-1, with 14 bases lining up with TRBD2. The CDR3 covers 18 residues. V was clipped by 5 bases and J by 0 bases; unmatched bases: 6. The germline V gene has CDR1 MNHEY and CDR2 SVGAGI.

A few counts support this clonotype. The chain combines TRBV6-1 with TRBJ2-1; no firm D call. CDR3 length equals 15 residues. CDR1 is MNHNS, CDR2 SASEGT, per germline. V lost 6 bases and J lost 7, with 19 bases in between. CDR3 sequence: CASSPEGRSGNEQFF. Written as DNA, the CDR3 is TGTGCCAGCAGCCCAGAAGGGCGGTCCGGGAATGAGCAGTTCTTC.

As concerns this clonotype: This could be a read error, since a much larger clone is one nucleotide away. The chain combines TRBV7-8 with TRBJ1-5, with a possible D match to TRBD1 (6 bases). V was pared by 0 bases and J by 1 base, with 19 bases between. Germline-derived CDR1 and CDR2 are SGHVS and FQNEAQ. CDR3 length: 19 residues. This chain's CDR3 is CASSLAGHLVGGSNQPQHF. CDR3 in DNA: TGTGCCAGCAGCTTAGCGGGACATCTAGTGGGTGGGAGCAATCAGCCCCAGCATTTT.

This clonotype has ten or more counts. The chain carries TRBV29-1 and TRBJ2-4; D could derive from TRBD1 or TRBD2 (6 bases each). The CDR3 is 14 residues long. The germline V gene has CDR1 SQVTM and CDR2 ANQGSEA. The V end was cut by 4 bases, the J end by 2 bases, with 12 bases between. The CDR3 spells CSVGSGASKNIQYF. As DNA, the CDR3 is TGCAGCGTTGGGTCGGGGGCCTCCAAAAACATTCAGTACTTC.

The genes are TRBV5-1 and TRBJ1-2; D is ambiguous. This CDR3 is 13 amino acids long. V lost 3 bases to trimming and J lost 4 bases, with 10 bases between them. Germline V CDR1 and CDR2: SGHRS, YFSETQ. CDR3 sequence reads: CASSYQEGYGYTF. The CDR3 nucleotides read TGCGCCAGCAGCTACCAGGAAGGCTATGGCTACACCTTC.

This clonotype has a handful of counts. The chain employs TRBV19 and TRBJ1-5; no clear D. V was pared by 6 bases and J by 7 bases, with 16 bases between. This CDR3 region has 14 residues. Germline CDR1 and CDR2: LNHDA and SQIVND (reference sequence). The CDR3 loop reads CASSPEALGQPQHF. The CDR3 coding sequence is TGTGCCAGTAGCCCAGAGGCCTTGGGCCAGCCCCAGCATTTT.

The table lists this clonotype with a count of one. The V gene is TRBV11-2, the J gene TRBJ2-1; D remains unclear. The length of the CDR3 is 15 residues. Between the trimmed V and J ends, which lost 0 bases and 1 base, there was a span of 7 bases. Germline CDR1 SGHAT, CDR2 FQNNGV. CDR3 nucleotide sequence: TGTGCCAGCAGCTTAGACTTCGGGTCCTACAATGAGCAGTTCTTC. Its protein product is CASSLDFGSYNEQFF.